These 9 T cell receptor beta chains originate from one sample sequenced in a study of blood T cell repertoires in COVID-19 (TCRdb year 2020). Preparation of the library involved the immunoSEQ multiplex PCR assay. TCRdb provides this immuneACCESS table in a form limited to in-frame rearrangements. Some clones are lacking; in checked studies, under half of them reflect an unresolved V gene, and why the rest are absent is not known. The sample table records roughly 210,000 clones; around nine tenths of these occur just once. The ten largest clones add up to around 7% of the sample. Source material: PBMCs or T cells enriched from blood (not recorded which). The receptors derive from a man aged 30 to 45 in a cohort exposed to, infected with or recovered from COVID-19 (not recorded which).

The gene calls are TRBV5-5 and TRBJ1-5, with TRBD1 as a possible D gene (6 bases). V was trimmed by 3 bases and J by 2 bases, leaving 12 bases between them. Germline V CDR1 and CDR2: SGHKS, YYEKEE (reference sequence). The CDR3 is made up of 15 amino acids. The CDR3: CASSYDRPGNQPQHF. The CDR3 coding sequence is TGTGCCAGCAGCTACGACAGGCCGGGCAATCAGCCCCAGCATTTT.

The rearrangement links TRBV6-5 to TRBJ2-2, with D uncertain. This CDR3 has 12 amino acids. CDR1 is MNHEY, CDR2 SVGAGI, per germline. V lost 2 bases and J 7 bases, leaving 5 bases between the germline ends. The CDR3 region is CASSYRGGELFF. In DNA form, the CDR3 reads TGTGCCAGCAGTTACCGAGGCGGGGAGCTGTTTTTT.

The genes are TRBV7-3 and TRBJ2-1; TRBD2 matches 8 bases. The length of the CDR3 is 18 residues. Germline V gives CDR1 SGHTA, CDR2 FQGTGA. V lost 1 base and J lost 7; bases outside the gene matches: 15. DNA of the CDR3: TGTGCCAGCAGCTTAAGCGCAGGAGCGGGAGTGGTCGAAAATGAGCAGTTCTTC. Amino acids: CASSLSAGAGVVENEQFF. Full variable domain (outside the CDR3, taken from reference TRBV7-3 and TRBJ2-1): GAGVSQTPSNKVTEKGKYVELRCDPISGHTALYWYRQSLGQGPEFLIYFQGTGAADDSGLPNDRFFAVRPEGSVSTLKIQRTERGDSAVYLCASSLSAGAGVVENEQFFGPGTRLTVL.

The chain recombines TRBV6-5 with TRBJ2-2; D might be TRBD1 (5 bases). Germline V gene sequence: CDR1 MNHEY, CDR2 SVGAGI. The CDR3 has 15 amino acids. V gave up 8 bases and J gave up 6 bases, with 19 bases separating them. DNA for the CDR3: TGTGCCAGCTATATCAACCCCAGGACATCCGGGGAGCTGTTTTTT. Residues: CASYINPRTSGELFF.

The chain links TRBV28 to TRBJ2-7; D uncertain. The CDR3 is 12 amino acids. Germline loops: CDR1 MDHEN, CDR2 SYDVKM. The V end was cut by 3 bases, the J end by 3 bases, with 6 bases between. The DNA of the CDR3 is TGTGCCAGCAGTTTGCCGGTCTACGAGCAGTACTTC. Its protein product is CASSLPVYEQYF.

The chain employs TRBV7-9 and TRBJ2-7; TRBD2 matches at 9 bases. Germline CDR1 is SEHNR and CDR2 is FQNEAQ (reference sequence). CDR3 length: 17 residues. Trimming at V came to 2 bases and at J to 2 bases, leaving 10 bases not matched to a gene. This CDR3 reads CASSLLIPSGKPYEQYF. CDR3 DNA: TGTGCCAGCAGCTTACTAATCCCTAGCGGGAAGCCCTACGAGCAGTACTTC.

This rearrangement joins TRBV29-1 to TRBJ1-5; 10 bases are shared with TRBD1. CDR1 is SQVTM and CDR2 is ANQGSEA in the germline V gene. J lost 5 bases, V lost 4 bases, and 2 bases had no gene match. CDR3 length: 13 amino acids. CDR3 sequence (DNA): TGCAGCGTTGGAGGGACAGGGGATCAGCCCCAGCATTTT. It yields the protein CSVGGTGDQPQHF. The whole variable domain, remainder taken from reference TRBV29-1 and TRBJ1-5, is SAVISQKPSRDICQRGTSLTIQCQVDSQVTMMFWYRQQPGQSLTLIATANQGSEATYESGFVIDKFPISRPNLTFSTLTVSNMSPEDSSIYLCSVGGTGDQPQHFGDGTRLSIL.

This clone was counted a single time. The chain links TRBV24-1 to TRBJ2-1, with TRBD2 matching 9 bases. With 2 bases clipped from V and 7 bases from J, the junction kept 14 bases outside the gene matches. The CDR3 runs 18 residues. Germline CDR1 reads KGHDR; CDR2 reads SFDVKD. This chain's CDR3 is CATSDSRDSREGLNEQFF. Written as DNA, the CDR3 is TGTGCCACCAGTGATTCCCGGGATTCGCGGGAGGGTCTGAATGAGCAGTTCTTC.

In its sample, this clone was seen once. V usage is TRBV7-9 and J usage is TRBJ2-7; 7 positions agree with TRBD1. With V trimmed by 5 bases and J by 0 bases, 4 bases remained unmatched. The germline V gene encodes CDR1 SEHNR and CDR2 FQNEAQ (reference sequence). The CDR3 contains 14 residues. CDR3 protein: CASSVTGSSYEQYF. The CDR3, as DNA: TGTGCCAGCAGCGTGACAGGGAGCTCCTACGAGCAGTACTTC.